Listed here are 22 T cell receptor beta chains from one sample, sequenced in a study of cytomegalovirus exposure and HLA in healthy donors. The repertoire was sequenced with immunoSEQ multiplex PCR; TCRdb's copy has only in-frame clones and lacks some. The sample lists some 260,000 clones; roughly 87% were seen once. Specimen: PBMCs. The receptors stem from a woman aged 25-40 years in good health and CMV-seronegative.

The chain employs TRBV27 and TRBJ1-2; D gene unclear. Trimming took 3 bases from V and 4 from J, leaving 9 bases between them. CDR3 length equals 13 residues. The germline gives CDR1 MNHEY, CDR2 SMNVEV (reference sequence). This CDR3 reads CASSFAFGYGYTF. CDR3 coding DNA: TGTGCCAGCAGTTTTGCGTTTGGCTATGGCTACACCTTC.

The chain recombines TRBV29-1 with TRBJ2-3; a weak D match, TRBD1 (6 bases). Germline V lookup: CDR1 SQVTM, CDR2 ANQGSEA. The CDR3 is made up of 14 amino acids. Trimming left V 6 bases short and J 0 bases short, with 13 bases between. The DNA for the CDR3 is TGCAGCGTCAGACCGGGACAAAGCACAGATACGCAGTATTTT. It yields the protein CSVRPGQSTDTQYF.

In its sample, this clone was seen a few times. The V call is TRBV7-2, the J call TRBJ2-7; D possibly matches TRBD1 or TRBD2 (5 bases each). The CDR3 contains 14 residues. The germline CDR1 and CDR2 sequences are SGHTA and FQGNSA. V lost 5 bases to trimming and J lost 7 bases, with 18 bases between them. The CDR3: CASSRAGTGREQYF. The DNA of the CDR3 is TGTGCCAGCAGCCGAGCCGGGACGGGCCGTGAGCAGTACTTC.

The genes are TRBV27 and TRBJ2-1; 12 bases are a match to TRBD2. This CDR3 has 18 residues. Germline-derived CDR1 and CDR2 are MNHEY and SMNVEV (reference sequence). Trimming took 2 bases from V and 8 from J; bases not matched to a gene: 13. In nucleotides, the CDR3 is TGTGCCAGCAGTTTACTATCTAGCGGGAGGGCCCCGGGGGATGAGCAGTTCTTC. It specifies CASSLLSSGRAPGDEQFF.

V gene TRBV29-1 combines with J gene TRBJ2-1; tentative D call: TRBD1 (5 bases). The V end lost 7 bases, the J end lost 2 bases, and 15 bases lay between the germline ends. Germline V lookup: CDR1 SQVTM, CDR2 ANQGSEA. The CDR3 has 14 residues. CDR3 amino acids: CSAAGSLTYNEQFF. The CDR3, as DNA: TGCAGCGCAGCAGGGTCTTTGACCTACAATGAGCAGTTCTTC.

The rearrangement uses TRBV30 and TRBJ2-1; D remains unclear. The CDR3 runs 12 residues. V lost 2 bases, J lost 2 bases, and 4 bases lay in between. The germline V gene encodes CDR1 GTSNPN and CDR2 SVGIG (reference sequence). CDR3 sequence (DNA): TGTGCCTGGAGTTTAGCCTACAATGAGCAGTTCTTC. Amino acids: CAWSLAYNEQFF.

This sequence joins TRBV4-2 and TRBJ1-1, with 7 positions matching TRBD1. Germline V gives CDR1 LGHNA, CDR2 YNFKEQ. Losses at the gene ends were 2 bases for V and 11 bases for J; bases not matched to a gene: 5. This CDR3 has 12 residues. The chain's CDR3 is CASSQPTGRAFF. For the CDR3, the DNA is TGTGCCAGCAGCCAACCGACAGGGCGGGCTTTCTTT.

The CDR3 sequence: CASSPPGLAGGNEQFF. CDR3 nucleotide sequence: TGTGCCAGCAGCCCCCCGGGACTAGCGGGAGGCAATGAGCAGTTCTTC. J is TRBJ2-1 and V is TRBV7-2, with TRBD2 matching over 15 bases. The CDR3 is 16 residues long. Trimming took 5 bases from V and 6 from J; bases not matched to a gene: 5. Looked up from germline, CDR1 is SGHTA and CDR2 is FQGNSA.

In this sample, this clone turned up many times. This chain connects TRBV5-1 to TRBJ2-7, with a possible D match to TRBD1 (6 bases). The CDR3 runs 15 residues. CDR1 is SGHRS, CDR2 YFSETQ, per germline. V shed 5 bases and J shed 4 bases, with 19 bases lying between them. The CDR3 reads CASRSGTYALYEQYF. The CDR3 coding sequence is TGCGCCAGCAGATCCGGGACATACGCACTTTACGAGCAGTACTTC.

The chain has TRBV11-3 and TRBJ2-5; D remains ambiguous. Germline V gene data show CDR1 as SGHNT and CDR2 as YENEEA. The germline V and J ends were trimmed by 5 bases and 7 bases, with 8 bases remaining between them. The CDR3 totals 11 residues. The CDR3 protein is CASSLKGTQYF. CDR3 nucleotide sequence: TGTGCCAGCAGCCTCAAGGGGACCCAGTACTTC.

The CDR3 DNA reads as TGTGCCTGGAGTGTAAGGGCGGGAGTCTACGAGCAGTACTTC. It encodes CAWSVRAGVYEQYF. The V and J genes are TRBV30 and TRBJ2-7; 7 bases match TRBD2. This CDR3 is built from 14 residues. The germline CDR1 and CDR2 sequences are GTSNPN and SVGIG (reference sequence). J was trimmed by 3 bases and V by 0 bases; bases with no gene match: 5. The full variable domain, completed using reference TRBV30 and TRBJ2-7, is SQTIHQWPATLVQPVGSPLSLECTVEGTSNPNLYWYRQAAGRGLQLLFYSVGIGQISSEVPQNLSASRPQDRQFILSSKKLLLSDSGFYLCAWSVRAGVYEQYFGPGTRLTVT.

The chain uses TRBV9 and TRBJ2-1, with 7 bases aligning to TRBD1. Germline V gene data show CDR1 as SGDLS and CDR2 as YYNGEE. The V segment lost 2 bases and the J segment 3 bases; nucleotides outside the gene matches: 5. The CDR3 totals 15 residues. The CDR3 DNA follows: TGTGCCAGCAGCGTCGAGGGGGCTCTCTACAATGAGCAGTTCTTC. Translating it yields CASSVEGALYNEQFF.

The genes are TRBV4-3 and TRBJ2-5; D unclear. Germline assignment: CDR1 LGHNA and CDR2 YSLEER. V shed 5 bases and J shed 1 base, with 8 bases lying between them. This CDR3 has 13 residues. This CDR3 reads CASSSRFQETQYF. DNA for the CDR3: TGCGCCAGCAGCTCCAGGTTCCAAGAGACCCAGTACTTC.

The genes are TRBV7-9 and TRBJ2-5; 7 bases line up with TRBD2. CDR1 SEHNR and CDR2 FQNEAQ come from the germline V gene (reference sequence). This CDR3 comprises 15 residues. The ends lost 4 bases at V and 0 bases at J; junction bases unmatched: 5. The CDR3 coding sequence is TGTGCCAGCAGCTCGACTAGCAGGGACCAAGAGACCCAGTACTTC. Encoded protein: CASSSTSRDQETQYF.

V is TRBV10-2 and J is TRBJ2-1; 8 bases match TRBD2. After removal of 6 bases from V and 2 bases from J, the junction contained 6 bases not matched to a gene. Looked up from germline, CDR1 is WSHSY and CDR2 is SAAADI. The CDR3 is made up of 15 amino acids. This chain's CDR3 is CASRQAGVTYNEQFF. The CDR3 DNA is TGCGCCAGCAGACAAGCGGGAGTAACCTACAATGAGCAGTTCTTC.

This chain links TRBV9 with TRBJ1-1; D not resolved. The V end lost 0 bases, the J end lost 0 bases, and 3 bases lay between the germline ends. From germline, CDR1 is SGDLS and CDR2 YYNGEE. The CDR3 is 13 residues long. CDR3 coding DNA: TGTGCCAGCAGCGTAGAAATGAACACTGAAGCTTTCTTT. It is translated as CASSVEMNTEAFF.

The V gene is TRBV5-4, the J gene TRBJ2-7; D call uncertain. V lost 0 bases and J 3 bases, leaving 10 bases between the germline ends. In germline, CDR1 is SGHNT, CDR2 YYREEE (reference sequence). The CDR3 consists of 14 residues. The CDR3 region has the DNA TGTGCCAGCAGCTTGGGTGTGCGGCACTACGAGCAGTACTTC. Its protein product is CASSLGVRHYEQYF. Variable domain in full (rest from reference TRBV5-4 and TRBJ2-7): ETGVTQSPTHLIKTRGQQVTLRCSSQSGHNTVSWYQQALGQGPQFIFQYYREEENGRGNFPPRFSGLQFPNYSSELNVNALELDDSALYLCASSLGVRHYEQYFGPGTRLTVT.

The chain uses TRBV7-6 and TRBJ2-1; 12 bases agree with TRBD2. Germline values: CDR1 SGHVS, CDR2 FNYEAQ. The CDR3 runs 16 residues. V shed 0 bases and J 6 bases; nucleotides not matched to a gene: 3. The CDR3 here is CASSLASSGRANEQFF. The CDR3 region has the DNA TGTGCCAGCAGCTTAGCGTCTAGCGGGAGGGCCAATGAGCAGTTCTTC.

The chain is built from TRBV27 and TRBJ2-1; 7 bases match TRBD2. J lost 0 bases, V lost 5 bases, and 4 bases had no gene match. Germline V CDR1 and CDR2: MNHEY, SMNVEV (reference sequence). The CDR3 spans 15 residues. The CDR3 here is CASSLSGVSYNEQFF. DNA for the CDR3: TGTGCCAGCAGTCTGAGCGGGGTCTCCTACAATGAGCAGTTCTTC.

This CDR3 is CASSATGFQETQYF. The CDR3 DNA sequence: TGTGCCAGCAGCGCGACAGGGTTCCAAGAGACCCAGTACTTC. The chain has TRBV11-2 and TRBJ2-5, with 7 bases matching TRBD1. CDR3 length: 14 amino acids. Germline V CDR1 and CDR2: SGHAT, FQNNGV. The J segment lost 1 base and the V segment lost 5 bases, leaving 4 bases of the junction unmatched.

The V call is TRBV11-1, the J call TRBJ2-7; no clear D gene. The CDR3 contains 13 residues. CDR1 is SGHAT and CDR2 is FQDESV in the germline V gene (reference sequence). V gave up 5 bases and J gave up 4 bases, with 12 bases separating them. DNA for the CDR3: TGTGCCAGCAGCCCCCTACCCGGATACGAGCAGTACTTC. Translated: CASSPLPGYEQYF. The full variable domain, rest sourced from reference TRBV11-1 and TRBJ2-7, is EAEVAQSPRYKITEKSQAVAFWCDPISGHATLYWYRQILGQGPELLVQFQDESVVDDSQLPKDRFSAERLKGVDSTLKIQPAELGDSAMYLCASSPLPGYEQYFGPGTRLTVT.

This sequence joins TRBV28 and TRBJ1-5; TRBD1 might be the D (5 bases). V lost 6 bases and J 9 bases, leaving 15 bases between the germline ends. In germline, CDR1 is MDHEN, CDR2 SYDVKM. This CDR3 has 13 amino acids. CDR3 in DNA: TGTGCCAGCAGACGGGACCGGGAAGGGCCCCAGCATTTT. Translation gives CASRRDREGPQHF. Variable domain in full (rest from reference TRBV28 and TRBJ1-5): DVKVTQSSRYLVKRTGEKVFLECVQDMDHENMFWYRQDPGLGLRLIYFSYDVKMKEKGDIPEGYSVSREKKERFSLILESASTNQTSMYLCASRRDREGPQHFGDGTRLSIL.